These 15 T cell receptor beta chains share one sample of origin, sequenced in a study of blood T cell repertoires in COVID-19. Using immunoSEQ multiplex PCR, the repertoire was profiled, and TCRdb retains in-frame clones only, with some absent. The repertoire holds about 270,000 clones, 80% to 90% seen once, with approximately 9% in the top ten. The sample consisted of peripheral blood. Receptor source: a woman between 50 and 59 years old who had recovered from COVID-19.

The CDR3 DNA reads as TGTGCCAGCAGTTTCAGGGTAGGGAATGGCTACACCTTC. This codes for CASSFRVGNGYTF. The chain joins TRBV2 to TRBJ1-2; perhaps TRBD1 as D (5 bases). V dropped 5 bases and J dropped 6 bases, with 13 bases sitting between them. Per germline, CDR1 SNHLY and CDR2 FYNNEI. The CDR3 contains 13 residues.

The chain's CDR3 is CASSITRETQYF. The DNA of the CDR3 is TGTGCCAGTAGTATAACTCGCGAGACCCAGTACTTC. The chain is built from TRBV19 and TRBJ2-5; D unresolved. V dropped 2 bases and J dropped 5 bases, with 6 bases sitting between them. This CDR3 is built from 12 residues. Germline V gives CDR1 LNHDA, CDR2 SQIVND (reference sequence).

The gene calls are TRBV7-2 and TRBJ2-3, with TRBD2 matching 14 bases. The CDR3 contains 15 residues. J lost 7 bases, V lost 1 base, and 1 base had no gene match. Germline V gives CDR1 SGHTA, CDR2 FQGNSA. CDR3 DNA: TGTGCCAGCAGCTTAGGACTAGCGGGGGGGAATACGCAGTATTTT. This translates into CASSLGLAGGNTQYF.

The chain employs TRBV4-1 and TRBJ2-1; the match to TRBD1 covers 8 bases. CDR1 and CDR2 (germline): MGHRA, YSYEKL. V lost 1 base, J lost 2 bases, and 10 bases stayed unmatched. CDR3 size: 18 residues. The CDR3 nucleotides are TGCGCCAGCAGCCAAGGAGAGACCGGACAGGGCCCCTACAATGAGCAGTTCTTC. Translated: CASSQGETGQGPYNEQFF.

This clone appeared once. The chain recombines TRBV7-3 with TRBJ2-1; TRBD2 agrees at 8 bases. The CDR3 is 16 amino acids. Germline V CDR1 and CDR2: SGHTA, FQGTGA. V lost 8 bases to trimming and J lost 2 bases; unmatched junction nucleotides: 11. CDR3 nucleotides: TGTGCCAGCTCGAGAAATAGCGGGGATCCCTACAATGAGCAGTTCTTC. This encodes CASSRNSGDPYNEQFF.

This clone was picked up a small number of times. The chain employs TRBV4-1 and TRBJ2-1, with 8 bases aligning to TRBD2. V lost 4 bases and J lost 4; bases outside the gene matches: 6. CDR1 and CDR2 from the germline V gene are MGHRA and YSYEKL. The CDR3 runs to 15 residues. The CDR3, as DNA: TGCGCCAGCAGCCCAGAAGCGGGGGTTTACAATGAGCAGTTCTTC. Encoded protein: CASSPEAGVYNEQFF.

The V and J genes are TRBV7-2 and TRBJ2-5; D is uncertain. CDR3 length equals 13 residues. Germline V gene sequence: CDR1 SGHTA, CDR2 FQGNSA. V lost 1 base, J lost 4 bases, and 7 bases lay in between. CDR3 DNA sequence: TGTGCCAGCAGCTTAGGGATAGCAGAGACCCAGTACTTC. This gives the protein CASSLGIAETQYF.

The gene calls are TRBV5-5 and TRBJ1-5, with D perhaps TRBD1 (6 bases). Germline assignment: CDR1 SGHKS and CDR2 YYEKEE (reference sequence). The CDR3 is 15 residues long. Trimming cost V 2 bases and J 4 bases, with 13 bases left between them. In nucleotides, the CDR3 is TGTGCCAGCAGCTTACAGGGCGGTAGGAATCAGCCCCAGCATTTT. Amino acid sequence: CASSLQGGRNQPQHF.

This chain joins TRBV20-1 and TRBJ1-2; D may be TRBD1 (6 bases). The CDR3 length is 11 residues. V was clipped by 6 bases and J by 8 bases, with 13 bases between them. Germline CDR1 and CDR2: DFQATT and SNEGSKA (reference sequence). CDR3 loop: CSAYRERGYTF. CDR3 DNA: TGCAGTGCCTACAGGGAAAGAGGCTACACCTTC.

This clone was detected only once. This rearrangement joins TRBV10-2 to TRBJ1-2; perhaps TRBD1 as D (5 bases). The length of the CDR3 is 14 residues. The germline CDR1 and CDR2 sequences are WSHSY and SAAADI. Trimming cost V 3 bases and J 8 bases, with 16 bases left between them. The CDR3 here is CASSDTGPFGGYTF. Here the CDR3 DNA reads TGCGCCAGCAGTGACACAGGCCCCTTCGGCGGCTACACCTTC.

CDR3 in DNA: TGTGCCAGCAGCTCAACGGGGGGGCTCTCCTACAATGAGCAGTTCTTC. This codes for CASSSTGGLSYNEQFF. The gene calls are TRBV2 and TRBJ2-1, with 8 bases matching TRBD2. J lost 0 bases, V lost 6 bases, and 7 bases had no gene match. Germline loops: CDR1 SNHLY, CDR2 FYNNEI. The CDR3 consists of 16 residues.

The rearrangement joins TRBV4-2 to TRBJ2-2; 7 bases agree with TRBD1. Germline values: CDR1 LGHNA, CDR2 YNFKEQ. V gave up 1 base and J gave up 6 bases; unmatched junction bases: 8. The CDR3 covers 16 residues. CDR3 DNA sequence: TGTGCCAGCAGCCAAGGTCAGGGGGATCGGGCCGGGGAGCTGTTTTTT. This translates into CASSQGQGDRAGELFF.

V and J are TRBV3-1 (or the pseudogene TRBV3-2) and TRBJ1-2; D gene ambiguous. This CDR3 is 13 amino acids long. Germline CDR1 and CDR2: LGHDT and YNNKEL (reference sequence). V was trimmed by 6 bases and J by 4 bases, leaving 12 bases between them. The CDR3 DNA reads as TGTGCCAGCAGGCCCACTTATACCTATGGCTACACCTTC. It translates to CASRPTYTYGYTF.

This sequence joins TRBV7-3 and TRBJ1-1, with unresolved D. V dropped 5 bases and J dropped 8 bases, with 15 bases sitting between them. CDR1 is SGHTA and CDR2 is FQGTGA in the germline V gene. This CDR3 has 13 residues. The CDR3 DNA sequence: TGTGCCAGCAGCCCCGGCGGCGGGCTAGAAGCTTTCTTT. It codes for CASSPGGGLEAFF.

This sequence joins TRBV28 and TRBJ1-1; 9 bases agree with TRBD1. This CDR3 spans 14 amino acids. Germline CDR1 MDHEN, CDR2 SYDVKM. The CDR3: CGSGGQGVRTEAFF. The CDR3 DNA sequence: TGTGGTTCTGGGGGACAGGGAGTACGCACTGAAGCTTTCTTT.